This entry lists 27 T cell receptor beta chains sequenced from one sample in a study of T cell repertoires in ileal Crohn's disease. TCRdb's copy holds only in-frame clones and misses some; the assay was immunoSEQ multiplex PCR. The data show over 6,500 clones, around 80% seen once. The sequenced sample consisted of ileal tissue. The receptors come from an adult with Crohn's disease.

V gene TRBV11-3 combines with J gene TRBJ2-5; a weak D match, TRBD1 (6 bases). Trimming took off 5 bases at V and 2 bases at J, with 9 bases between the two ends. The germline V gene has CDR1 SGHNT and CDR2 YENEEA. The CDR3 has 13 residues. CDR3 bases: TGTGCCAGCAGCGTGGGACAACAAGAGACCCAGTACTTC. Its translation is CASSVGQQETQYF.

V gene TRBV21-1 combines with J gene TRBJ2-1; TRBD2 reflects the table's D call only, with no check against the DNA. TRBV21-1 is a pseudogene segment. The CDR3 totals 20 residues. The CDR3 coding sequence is TGTGCCAGCAGCAAAGTGGGGCGGAGGGCACTCTCCCAGGCCTACAATGAGCAGTTCTTC. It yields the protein CASSKVGRRALSQAYNEQFF.

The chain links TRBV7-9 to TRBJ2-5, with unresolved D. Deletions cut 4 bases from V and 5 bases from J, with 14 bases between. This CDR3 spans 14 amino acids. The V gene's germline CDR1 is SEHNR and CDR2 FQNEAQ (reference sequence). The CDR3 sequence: CASSYRETMETQYF. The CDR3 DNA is TGTGCCAGCAGCTACAGAGAAACGATGGAGACCCAGTACTTC.

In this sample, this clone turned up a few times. CDR3 amino acids: CASAPGLAGYGRRNEQFF. The DNA for the CDR3 is TGTGCCAGCGCGCCGGGACTAGCGGGATATGGTCGGAGGAATGAGCAGTTCTTC. The V and J genes are TRBV7-2 and TRBJ2-1; 13 positions agree with TRBD2. CDR1 is SGHTA, CDR2 FQGNSA, per germline. Unmatched junction bases numbered 17, after V lost 8 bases and J lost 7 bases. This CDR3 is built from 18 residues.

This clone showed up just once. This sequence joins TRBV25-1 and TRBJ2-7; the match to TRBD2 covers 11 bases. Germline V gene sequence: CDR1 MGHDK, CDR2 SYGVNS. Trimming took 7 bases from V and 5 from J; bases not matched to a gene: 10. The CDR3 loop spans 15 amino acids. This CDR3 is CASTMSLAGVDEQYF. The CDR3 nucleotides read TGTGCCAGCACCATGTCACTAGCGGGAGTTGACGAGCAGTACTTC.

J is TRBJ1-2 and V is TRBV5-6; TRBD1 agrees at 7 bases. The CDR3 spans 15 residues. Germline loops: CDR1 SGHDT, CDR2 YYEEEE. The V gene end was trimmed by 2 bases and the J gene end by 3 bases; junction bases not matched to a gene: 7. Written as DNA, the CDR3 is TGTGCCAGCAGCTTAGACAGGGTAACTTACTATGGCTACACCTTC. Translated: CASSLDRVTYYGYTF.

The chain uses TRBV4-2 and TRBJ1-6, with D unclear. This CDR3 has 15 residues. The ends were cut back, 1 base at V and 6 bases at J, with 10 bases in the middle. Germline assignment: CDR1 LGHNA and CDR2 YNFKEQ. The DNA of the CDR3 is TGTGCCAGCAGCCAAGCTGTGCAGATTAATTCACCCCTCCACTTT. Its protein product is CASSQAVQINSPLHF.

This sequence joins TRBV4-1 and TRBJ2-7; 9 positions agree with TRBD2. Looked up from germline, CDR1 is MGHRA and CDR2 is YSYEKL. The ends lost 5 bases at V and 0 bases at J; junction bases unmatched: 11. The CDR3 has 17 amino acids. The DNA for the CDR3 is TGCGCCAGCAGCGTAGGGTTCTCAGCGGGAGGCTCCTACGAGCAGTACTTC. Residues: CASSVGFSAGGSYEQYF.

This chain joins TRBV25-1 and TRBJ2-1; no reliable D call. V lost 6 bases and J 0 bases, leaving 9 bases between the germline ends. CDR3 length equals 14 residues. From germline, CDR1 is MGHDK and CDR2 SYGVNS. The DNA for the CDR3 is TGTGCCAGCAGAAATATGAGCTCCTACAATGAGCAGTTCTTC. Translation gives CASRNMSSYNEQFF.

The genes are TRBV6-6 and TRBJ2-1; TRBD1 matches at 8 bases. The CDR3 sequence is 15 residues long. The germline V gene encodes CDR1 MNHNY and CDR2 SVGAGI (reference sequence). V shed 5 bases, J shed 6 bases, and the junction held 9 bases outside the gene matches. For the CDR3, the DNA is TGTGCCAGCAGTCCAGGGGGCGCGCCCCTCAATGAGCAGTTCTTC. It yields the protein CASSPGGAPLNEQFF.

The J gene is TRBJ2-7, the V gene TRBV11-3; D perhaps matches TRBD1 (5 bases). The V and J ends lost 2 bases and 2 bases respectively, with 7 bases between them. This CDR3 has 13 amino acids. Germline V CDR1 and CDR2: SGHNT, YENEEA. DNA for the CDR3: TGTGCCAGCAGCTTAACACAGGCCTACGAGCAGTACTTC. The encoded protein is CASSLTQAYEQYF. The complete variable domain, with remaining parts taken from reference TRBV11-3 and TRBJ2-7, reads EAGVVQSPRYKIIEKKQPVAFWCNPISGHNTLYWYLQNLGQGPELLIRYENEEAVDDSQLPKDRFSAERLKGVDSTLKIQPAELGDSAVYLCASSLTQAYEQYFGPGTRLTVT.

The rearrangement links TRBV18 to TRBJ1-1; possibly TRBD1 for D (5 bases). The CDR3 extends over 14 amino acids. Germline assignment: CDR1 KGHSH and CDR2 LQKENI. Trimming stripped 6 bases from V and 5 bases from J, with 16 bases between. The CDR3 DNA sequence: TGTGCCAGCTCCCGCAGGGAAAGGGTTACTGAAGCTTTCTTT. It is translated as CASSRRERVTEAFF.

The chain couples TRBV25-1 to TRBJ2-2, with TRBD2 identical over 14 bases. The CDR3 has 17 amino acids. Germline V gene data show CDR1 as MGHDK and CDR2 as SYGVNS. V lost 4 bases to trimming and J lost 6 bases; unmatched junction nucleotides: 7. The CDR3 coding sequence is TGTGCCAGCAGTGGAGGGACTAGCGGGAGTATACCCGGGGAGCTGTTTTTT. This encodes CASSGGTSGSIPGELFF.

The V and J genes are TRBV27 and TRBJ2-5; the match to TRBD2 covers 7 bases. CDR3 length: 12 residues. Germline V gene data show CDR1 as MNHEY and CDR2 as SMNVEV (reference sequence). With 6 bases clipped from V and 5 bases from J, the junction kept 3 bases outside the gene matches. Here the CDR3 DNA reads TGTGCCAGCAGGACCGGGAGGGAGACCCAGTACTTC. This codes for CASRTGRETQYF.

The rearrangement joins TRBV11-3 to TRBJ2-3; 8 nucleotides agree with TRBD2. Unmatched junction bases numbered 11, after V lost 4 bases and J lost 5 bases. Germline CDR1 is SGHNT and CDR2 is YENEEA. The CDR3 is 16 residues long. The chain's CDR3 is CASSYETSVSGDTQYF. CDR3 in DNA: TGTGCCAGCAGCTACGAGACTAGCGTTTCAGGAGATACGCAGTATTTT. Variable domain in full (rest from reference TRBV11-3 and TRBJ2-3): EAGVVQSPRYKIIEKKQPVAFWCNPISGHNTLYWYLQNLGQGPELLIRYENEEAVDDSQLPKDRFSAERLKGVDSTLKIQPAELGDSAVYLCASSYETSVSGDTQYFGPGTRLTVL.

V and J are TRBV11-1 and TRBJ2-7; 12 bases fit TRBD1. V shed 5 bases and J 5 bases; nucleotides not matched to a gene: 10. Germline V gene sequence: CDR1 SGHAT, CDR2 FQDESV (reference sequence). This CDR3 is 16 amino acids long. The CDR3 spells CASSQPGQGAVDEQYF. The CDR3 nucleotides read TGTGCCAGCAGCCAACCGGGACAGGGGGCTGTCGACGAGCAGTACTTC.

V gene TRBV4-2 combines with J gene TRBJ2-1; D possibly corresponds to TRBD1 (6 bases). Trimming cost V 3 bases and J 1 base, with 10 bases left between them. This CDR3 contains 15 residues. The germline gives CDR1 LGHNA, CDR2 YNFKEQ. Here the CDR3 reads CASSHQRGSYNEQFF. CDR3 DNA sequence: TGTGCCAGCAGCCATCAGAGGGGGTCCTACAATGAGCAGTTCTTC.

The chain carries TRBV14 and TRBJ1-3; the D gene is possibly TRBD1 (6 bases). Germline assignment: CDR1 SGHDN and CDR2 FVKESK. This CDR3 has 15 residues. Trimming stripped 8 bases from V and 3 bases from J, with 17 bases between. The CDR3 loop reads CASGRGGALGNTIYF. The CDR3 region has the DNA TGTGCCAGCGGACGAGGGGGAGCGCTTGGAAACACCATATATTTT.

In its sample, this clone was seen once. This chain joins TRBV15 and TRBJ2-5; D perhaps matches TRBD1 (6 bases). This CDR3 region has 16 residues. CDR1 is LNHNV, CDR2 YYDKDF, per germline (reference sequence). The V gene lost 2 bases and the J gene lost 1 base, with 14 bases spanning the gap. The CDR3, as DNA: TGTGCCACCAGCAGACTATCAACCAGGGGCCAAGAGACCCAGTACTTC. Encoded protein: CATSRLSTRGQETQYF.

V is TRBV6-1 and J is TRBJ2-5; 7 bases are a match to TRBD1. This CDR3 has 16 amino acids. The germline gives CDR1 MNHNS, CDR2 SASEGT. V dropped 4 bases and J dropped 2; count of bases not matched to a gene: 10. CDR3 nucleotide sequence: TGTGCCAGCAGTGCTTCGAGGACAGGCCGTCAAGAGACCCAGTACTTC. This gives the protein CASSASRTGRQETQYF.

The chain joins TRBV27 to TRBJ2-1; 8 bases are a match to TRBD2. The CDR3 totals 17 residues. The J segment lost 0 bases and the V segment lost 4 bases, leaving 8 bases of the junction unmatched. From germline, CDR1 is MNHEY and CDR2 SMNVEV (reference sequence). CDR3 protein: CASSSRLASTSYNEQFF. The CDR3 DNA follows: TGTGCCAGCAGTTCACGACTAGCGAGCACCTCCTACAATGAGCAGTTCTTC.

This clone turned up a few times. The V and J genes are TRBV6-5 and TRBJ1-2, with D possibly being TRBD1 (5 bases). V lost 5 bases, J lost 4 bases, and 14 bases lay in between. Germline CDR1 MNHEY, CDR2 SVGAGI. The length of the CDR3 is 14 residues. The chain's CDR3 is CASSMTATLYGYTF. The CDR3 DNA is TGTGCCAGCAGTATGACAGCTACTCTCTATGGCTACACCTTC.

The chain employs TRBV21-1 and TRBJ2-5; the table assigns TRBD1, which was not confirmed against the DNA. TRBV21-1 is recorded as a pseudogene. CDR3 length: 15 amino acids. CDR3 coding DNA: TGTGCCAGCAGCAAAGATCGGACAGGGAGAGAGACCCAGTACTTC. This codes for CASSKDRTGRETQYF.

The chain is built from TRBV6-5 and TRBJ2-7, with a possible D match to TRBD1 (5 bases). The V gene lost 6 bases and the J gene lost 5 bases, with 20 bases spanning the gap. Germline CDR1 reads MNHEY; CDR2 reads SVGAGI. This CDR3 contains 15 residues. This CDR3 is CASSLNQGARDEQYF. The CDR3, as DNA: TGTGCCAGCAGCCTTAACCAAGGGGCTAGGGACGAGCAGTACTTC.

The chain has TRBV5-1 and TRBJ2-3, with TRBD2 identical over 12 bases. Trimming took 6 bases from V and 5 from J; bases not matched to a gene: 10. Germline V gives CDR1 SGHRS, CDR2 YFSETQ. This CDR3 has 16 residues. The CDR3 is CASKPDMGLAGDTQYF. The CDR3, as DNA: TGCGCCAGCAAGCCAGACATGGGACTAGCGGGAGATACGCAGTATTTT.

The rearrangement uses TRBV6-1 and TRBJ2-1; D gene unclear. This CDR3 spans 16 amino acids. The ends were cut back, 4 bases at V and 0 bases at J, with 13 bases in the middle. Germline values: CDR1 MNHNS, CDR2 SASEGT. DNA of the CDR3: TGTGCCAGCAGTGGTCGAACCGCCAGCTCCTACAATGAGCAGTTCTTC. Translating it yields CASSGRTASSYNEQFF.

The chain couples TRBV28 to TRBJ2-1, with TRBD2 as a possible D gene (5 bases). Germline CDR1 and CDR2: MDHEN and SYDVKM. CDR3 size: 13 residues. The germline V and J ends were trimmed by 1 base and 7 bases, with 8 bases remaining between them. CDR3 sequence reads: CASSLFSVNEQFF. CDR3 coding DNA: TGTGCCAGCAGTTTATTTAGCGTAAATGAGCAGTTCTTC.